The TCR beta chain under discussion was sequenced for a study of cytotoxic CD8 clonotypes in ibrutinib-treated CLL. About the research overall: The cohort had about 11 relapsed/refractory and some 16 treatment-naive patients, 17 IGHV unmutated.

Study-wide points: Contraction or stability on treatment was seen for public clonotypes, which were uncommon. Before falling back toward baseline at progression, clonality had risen at the time of ibrutinib response. Exceeding age-matched healthy donors, baseline clonality also tracked the counts of circulating CD8+ T cells.

With respect to this clone: Its antigen remains unknown.

Germline-derived CDR1 and CDR2 are SGHNT and YENEEA. V gave up 2 bases and J gave up 4 bases, with 17 bases separating them. The CDR3 length is 17 residues. The assay was immunoSEQ multiplex PCR, and TCRdb's table has in-frame clones only and misses some. The profile shows about 330,000 clones, over 60% of them singletons. The sequence came from a human donor with chronic lymphocytic leukemia. The V gene is TRBV11-3, the J gene TRBJ2-2; D gene unclear. Sequencing used PBMCs, obtained after 36 months of ibrutinib treatment. In nucleotides, the CDR3 is TGTGCCAGCAGCTTAAAGAGGAGTCCATCGGGCACCGGGGAGCTGTTTTTT. Protein: CASSLKRSPSGTGELFF.